This TCR beta chain was observed in a study of beta chain features in type 1 diabetes. Study findings and constraints: For Type 1 diabetes patients, all four CD4+ subsets carried TCRB CDR3s that were moderately but significantly shorter. Sampled from patients, naive, central memory and Treg TCRB repertoires appeared more similar than those sampled from healthy donors. In cDNA sequencing, cells with high TCR expression could be over-represented. The study notes PCR might favor shorter templates equally in patients and controls.

Notes on this clone: Antigen specificity is unknown.

As every portion of the isolated RNA was reverse transcribed, the sequencing read expressed TCRB transcripts. Assay used: immunoSEQ multiplex PCR; TCRdb lists only in-frame clones, some missing. The table includes more than 350,000 clones, roughly an eighth detected once. Germline assignment: CDR1 SGDLS and CDR2 YYNGEE. The CDR3 is made up of 16 amino acids. J was trimmed by 0 bases and V by 3 bases; bases with no gene match: 7. Sequencing was carried out using naive CD4+ T cells from blood. The chain joins TRBV9 to TRBJ2-3, with 7 nucleotides matching TRBD2. This clonotype was sampled from a woman aged 18-35 years in good health. The CDR3 coding sequence is TGTGCCAGCAGCGGGTGGCGGGAGTCGAGCACAGATACGCAGTATTTT. This gives the protein CASSGWRESSTDTQYF.